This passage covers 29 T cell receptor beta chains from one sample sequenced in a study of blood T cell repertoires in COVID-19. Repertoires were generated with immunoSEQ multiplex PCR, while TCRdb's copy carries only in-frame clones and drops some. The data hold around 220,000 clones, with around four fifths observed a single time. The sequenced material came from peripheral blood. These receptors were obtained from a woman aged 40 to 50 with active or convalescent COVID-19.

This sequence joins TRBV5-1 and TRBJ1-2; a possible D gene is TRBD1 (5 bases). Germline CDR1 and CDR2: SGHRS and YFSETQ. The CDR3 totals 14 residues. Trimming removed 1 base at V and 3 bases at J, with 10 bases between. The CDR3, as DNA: TGCGCCAGCAGCTTGTACGGGGGAGACTATGGCTACACCTTC. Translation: CASSLYGGDYGYTF.

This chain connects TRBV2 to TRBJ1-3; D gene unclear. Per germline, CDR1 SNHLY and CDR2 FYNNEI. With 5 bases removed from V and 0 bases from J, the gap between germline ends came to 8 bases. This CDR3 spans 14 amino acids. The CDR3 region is CASSRDSSGNTIYF. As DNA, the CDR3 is TGTGCCAGCAGTAGAGATAGCTCTGGAAACACCATATATTTT. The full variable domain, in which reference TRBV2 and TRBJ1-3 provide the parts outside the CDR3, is EPEVTQTPSHQVTQMGQEVILRCVPISNHLYFYWYRQILGQKVEFLVSFYNNEISEKSEIFDDQFSVERPDGSNFTLKIRSTKLEDSAMYFCASSRDSSGNTIYFGEGSWLTVV.

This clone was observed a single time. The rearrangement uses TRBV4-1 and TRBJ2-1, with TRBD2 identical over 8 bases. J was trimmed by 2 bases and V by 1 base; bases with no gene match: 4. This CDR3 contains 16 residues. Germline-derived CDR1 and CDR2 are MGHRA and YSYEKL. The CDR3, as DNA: TGCGCCAGCAGCCAAGTTGCGGGGGGCACCTACAATGAGCAGTTCTTC. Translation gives CASSQVAGGTYNEQFF.

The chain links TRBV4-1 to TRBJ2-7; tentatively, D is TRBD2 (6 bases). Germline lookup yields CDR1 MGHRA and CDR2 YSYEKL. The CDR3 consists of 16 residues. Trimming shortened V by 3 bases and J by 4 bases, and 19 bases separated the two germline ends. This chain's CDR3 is CASSHPSGSSAYEQYF. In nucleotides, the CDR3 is TGCGCCAGCAGCCACCCCTCCGGGAGTAGCGCGTACGAGCAGTACTTC.

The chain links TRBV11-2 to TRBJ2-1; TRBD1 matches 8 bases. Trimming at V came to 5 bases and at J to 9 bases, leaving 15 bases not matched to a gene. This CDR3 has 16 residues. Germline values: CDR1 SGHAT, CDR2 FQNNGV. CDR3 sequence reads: CASSNRTGRRSGEQFF. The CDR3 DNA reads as TGTGCCAGCAGCAATCGGACAGGGAGGCGTAGTGGTGAGCAGTTCTTC. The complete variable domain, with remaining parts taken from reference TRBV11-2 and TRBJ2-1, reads EAGVAQSPRYKIIEKRQSVAFWCNPISGHATLYWYQQILGQGPKLLIQFQNNGVVDDSQLPKDRFSAERLKGVDSTLKIQPAKLEDSAVYLCASSNRTGRRSGEQFFGPGTRLTVL.

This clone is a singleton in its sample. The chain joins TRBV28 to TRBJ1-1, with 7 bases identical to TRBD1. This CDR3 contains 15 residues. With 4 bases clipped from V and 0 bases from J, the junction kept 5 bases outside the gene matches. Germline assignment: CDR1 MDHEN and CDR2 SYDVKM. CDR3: CASSSWTGMNTEAFF. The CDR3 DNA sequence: TGTGCCAGCAGTTCGTGGACAGGTATGAACACTGAAGCTTTCTTT.

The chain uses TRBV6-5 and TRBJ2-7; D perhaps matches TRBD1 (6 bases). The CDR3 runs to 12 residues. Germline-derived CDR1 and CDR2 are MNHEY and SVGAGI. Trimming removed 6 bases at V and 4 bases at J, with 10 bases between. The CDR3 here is CASRTGPYEQYF. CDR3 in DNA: TGTGCCAGCAGGACAGGTCCGTACGAGCAGTACTTC.

The CDR3, as DNA: TGTGCCACCCAACCCGGGGATTCACCCCTCCACTTT. Protein: CATQPGDSPLHF. This rearrangement joins TRBV6-5 to TRBJ1-6; D is undetermined. CDR3 length equals 12 residues. The V gene lost 10 bases and the J gene lost 8 bases, with 12 bases spanning the gap. Germline CDR1 is MNHEY and CDR2 is SVGAGI.

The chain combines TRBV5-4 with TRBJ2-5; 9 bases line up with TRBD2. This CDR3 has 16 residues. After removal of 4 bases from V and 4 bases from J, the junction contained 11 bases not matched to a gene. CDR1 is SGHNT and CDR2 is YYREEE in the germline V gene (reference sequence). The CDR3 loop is CASSLSGGLIGETQYF. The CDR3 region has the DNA TGTGCCAGCAGCCTGAGCGGGGGGTTAATAGGAGAGACCCAGTACTTC.

CDR3 in amino acids: CASSQLRGSGEQYF. CDR3 sequence (DNA): TGTGCCAGCAGCCAGCTTAGGGGCTCGGGCGAGCAGTACTTC. The chain combines TRBV14 with TRBJ2-7; tentatively, D is TRBD1 (5 bases). CDR1 and CDR2 from the germline V gene are SGHDN and FVKESK. The CDR3 extends over 14 amino acids. Deletions cut 3 bases from V and 6 bases from J, with 15 bases between.

DNA for the CDR3: TGTGCCAGCCGTAGTCGGGCAGGGGGTTATGGCTACACCTTC. This gives the protein CASRSRAGGYGYTF. The chain is built from TRBV7-2 and TRBJ1-2; 7 bases are shared with TRBD1. The CDR3 is 14 amino acids. After removal of 8 bases from V and 5 bases from J, the junction contained 11 bases not matched to a gene. CDR1 and CDR2 from the germline V gene are SGHTA and FQGNSA.

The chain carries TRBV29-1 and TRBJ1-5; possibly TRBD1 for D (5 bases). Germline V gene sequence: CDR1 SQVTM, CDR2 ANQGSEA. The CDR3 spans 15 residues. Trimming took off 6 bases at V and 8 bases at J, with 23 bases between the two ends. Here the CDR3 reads CSVLVGAATLEPQHF. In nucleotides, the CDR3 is TGCAGCGTCTTGGTAGGGGCCGCCACCTTGGAGCCCCAGCATTTT.

The CDR3 DNA sequence: TGTGCCAGCAGCTTGGAGGGGGACTACGAGCAGTACTTC. Its translation is CASSLEGDYEQYF. This chain links TRBV5-5 with TRBJ2-7, with D tentatively TRBD1 (6 bases). This CDR3 is 13 amino acids long. Per the germline V gene, CDR1 is SGHKS and CDR2 is YYEKEE (reference sequence). Trimming took 0 bases from V and 3 from J, leaving 7 bases between them. Using reference TRBV5-5 and TRBJ2-7 for the parts outside the CDR3, the full variable domain is DAGVTQSPTHLIKTRGQQVTLRCSPISGHKSVSWYQQVLGQGPQFIFQYYEKEERGRGNFPDRFSARQFPNYSSELNVNALLLGDSALYLCASSLEGDYEQYFGPGTRLTVT.

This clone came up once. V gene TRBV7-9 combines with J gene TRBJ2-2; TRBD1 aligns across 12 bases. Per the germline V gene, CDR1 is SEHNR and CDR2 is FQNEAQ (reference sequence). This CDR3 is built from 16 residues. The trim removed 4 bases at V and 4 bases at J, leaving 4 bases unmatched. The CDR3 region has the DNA TGTGCCAGCAGCTCCGGGACAGGGGGCATCACCGGGGAGCTGTTTTTT. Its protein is CASSSGTGGITGELFF.

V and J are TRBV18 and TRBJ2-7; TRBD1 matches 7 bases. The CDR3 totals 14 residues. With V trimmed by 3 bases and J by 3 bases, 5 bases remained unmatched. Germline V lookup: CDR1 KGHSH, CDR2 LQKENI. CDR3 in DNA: TGTGCCAGCTCACCGGGACAGAGACACTACGAGCAGTACTTC. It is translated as CASSPGQRHYEQYF.

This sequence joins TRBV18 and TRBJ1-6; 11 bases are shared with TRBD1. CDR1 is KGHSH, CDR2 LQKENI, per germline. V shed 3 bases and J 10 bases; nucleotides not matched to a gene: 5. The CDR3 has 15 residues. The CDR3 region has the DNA TGTGCCAGCTCACCCCCGGGACAGGGGGGCTCACCCCTCCACTTT. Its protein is CASSPPGQGGSPLHF.

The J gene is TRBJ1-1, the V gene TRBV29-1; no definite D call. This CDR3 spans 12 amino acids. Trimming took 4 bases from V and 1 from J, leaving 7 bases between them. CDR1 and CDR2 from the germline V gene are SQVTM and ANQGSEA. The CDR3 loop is CSVGYRNTEAFF. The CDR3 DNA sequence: TGCAGCGTTGGGTACAGGAACACTGAAGCTTTCTTT.

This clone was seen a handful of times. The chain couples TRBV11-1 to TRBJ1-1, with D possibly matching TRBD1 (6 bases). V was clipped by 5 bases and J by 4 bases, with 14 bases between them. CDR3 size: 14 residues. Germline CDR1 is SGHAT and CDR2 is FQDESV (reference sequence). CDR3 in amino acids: CASSPDRWGTEAFF. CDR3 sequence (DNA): TGTGCCAGCAGCCCTGACAGGTGGGGCACTGAAGCTTTCTTT.

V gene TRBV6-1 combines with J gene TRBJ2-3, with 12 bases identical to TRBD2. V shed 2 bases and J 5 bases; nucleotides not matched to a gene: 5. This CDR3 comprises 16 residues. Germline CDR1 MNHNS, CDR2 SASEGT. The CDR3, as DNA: TGTGCCAGCAGTGAATCTAGCGGGGGGGCACTAGATACGCAGTATTTT. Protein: CASSESSGGALDTQYF.

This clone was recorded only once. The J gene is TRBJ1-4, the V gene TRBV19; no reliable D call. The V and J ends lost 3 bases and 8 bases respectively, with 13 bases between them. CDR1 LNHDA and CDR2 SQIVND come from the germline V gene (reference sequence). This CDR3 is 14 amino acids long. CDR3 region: CASSILPGTEKLFF. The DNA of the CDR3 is TGTGCCAGTAGTATCTTACCGGGAACCGAAAAACTGTTTTTT.

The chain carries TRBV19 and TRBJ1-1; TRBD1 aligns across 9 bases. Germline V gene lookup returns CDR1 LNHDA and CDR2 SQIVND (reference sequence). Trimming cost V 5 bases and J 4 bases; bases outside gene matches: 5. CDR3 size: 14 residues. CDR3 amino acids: CASSVQGAPTEAFF. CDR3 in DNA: TGTGCCAGTAGTGTACAGGGGGCGCCCACTGAAGCTTTCTTT.

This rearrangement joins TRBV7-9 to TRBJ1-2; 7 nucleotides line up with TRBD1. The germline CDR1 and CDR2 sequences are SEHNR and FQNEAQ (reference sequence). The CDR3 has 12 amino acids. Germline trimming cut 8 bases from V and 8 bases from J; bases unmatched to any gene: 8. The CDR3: CASLSTGDGYTF. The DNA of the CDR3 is TGTGCCAGCTTATCCACAGGGGACGGCTACACCTTC. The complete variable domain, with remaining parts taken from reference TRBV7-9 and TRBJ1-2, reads DTGVSQNPRHKITKRGQNVTFRCDPISEHNRLYWYRQTLGQGPEFLTYFQNEAQLEKSRLLSDRFSAERPKGSFSTLEIQRTEQGDSAMYLCASLSTGDGYTFGSGTRLTVV.

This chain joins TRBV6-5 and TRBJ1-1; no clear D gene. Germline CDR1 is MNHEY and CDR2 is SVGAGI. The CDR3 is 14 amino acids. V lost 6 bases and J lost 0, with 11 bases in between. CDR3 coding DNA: TGTGCCAGCAGCTCTATCAGGATGAACACTGAAGCTTTCTTT. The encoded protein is CASSSIRMNTEAFF.

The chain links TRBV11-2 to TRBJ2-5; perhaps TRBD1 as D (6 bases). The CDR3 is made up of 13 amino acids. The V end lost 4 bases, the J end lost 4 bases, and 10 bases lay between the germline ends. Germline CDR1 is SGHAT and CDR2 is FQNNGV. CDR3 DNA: TGTGCCAGCAGCTGGACAGCCGGAGAGACCCAGTACTTC. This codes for CASSWTAGETQYF.

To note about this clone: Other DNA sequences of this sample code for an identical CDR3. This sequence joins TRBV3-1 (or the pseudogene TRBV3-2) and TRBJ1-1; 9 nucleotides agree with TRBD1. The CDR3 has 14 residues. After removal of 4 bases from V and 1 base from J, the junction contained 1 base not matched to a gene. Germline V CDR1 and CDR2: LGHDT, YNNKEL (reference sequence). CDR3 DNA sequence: TGTGCCAGCAGCCCGGGACAGGGGAACACTGAAGCTTTCTTT. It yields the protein CASSPGQGNTEAFF.

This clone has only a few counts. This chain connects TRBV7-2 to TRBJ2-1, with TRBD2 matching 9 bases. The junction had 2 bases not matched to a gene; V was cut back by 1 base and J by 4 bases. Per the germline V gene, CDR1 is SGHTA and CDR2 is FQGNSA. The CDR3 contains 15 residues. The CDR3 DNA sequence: TGTGCCAGCAGCTTAGTGGCGGGGGGGTACAATGAGCAGTTCTTC. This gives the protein CASSLVAGGYNEQFF.

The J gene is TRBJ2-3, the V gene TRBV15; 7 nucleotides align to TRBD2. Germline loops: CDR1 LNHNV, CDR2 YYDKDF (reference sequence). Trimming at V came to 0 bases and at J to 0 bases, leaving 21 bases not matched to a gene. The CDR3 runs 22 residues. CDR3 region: CATSRESPPPFIWRGSTDTQYF. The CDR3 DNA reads TGTGCCACCAGCAGAGAAAGCCCCCCCCCTTTTATATGGCGGGGGAGCACAGATACGCAGTATTTT.

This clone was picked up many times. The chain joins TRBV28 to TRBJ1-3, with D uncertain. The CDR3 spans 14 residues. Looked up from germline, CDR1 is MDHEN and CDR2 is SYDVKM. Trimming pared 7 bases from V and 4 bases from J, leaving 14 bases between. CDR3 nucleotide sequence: TGTGCCAGCACTTTCGGGAGCTCCGGAAACACCATATATTTT. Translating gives CASTFGSSGNTIYF. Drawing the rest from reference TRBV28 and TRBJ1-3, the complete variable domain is DVKVTQSSRYLVKRTGEKVFLECVQDMDHENMFWYRQDPGLGLRLIYFSYDVKMKEKGDIPEGYSVSREKKERFSLILESASTNQTSMYLCASTFGSSGNTIYFGEGSWLTVV.

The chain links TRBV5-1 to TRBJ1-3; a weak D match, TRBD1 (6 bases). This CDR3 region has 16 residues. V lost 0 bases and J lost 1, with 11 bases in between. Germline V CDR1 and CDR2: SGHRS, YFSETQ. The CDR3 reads CASSLGPDRSGNTIYF. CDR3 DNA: TGCGCCAGCAGCTTGGGCCCAGACAGGTCTGGAAACACCATATATTTT. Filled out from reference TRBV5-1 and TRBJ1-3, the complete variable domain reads KAGVTQTPRYLIKTRGQQVTLSCSPISGHRSVSWYQQTPGQGLQFLFEYFSETQRNKGNFPGRFSGRQFSNSRSEMNVSTLELGDSALYLCASSLGPDRSGNTIYFGEGSWLTVV.